The following is a T cell receptor beta chain sequence with its context. This clone has just a few counts. Its antigen remains undetermined. Qualities for individual bases were not recorded, and no much larger clone is one base off. The data stem from a study of blood T cell repertoires in COVID-19 (dated by TCRdb to the early 2020s). About the full investigation: Samples covering the acute and convalescent phases of COVID-19 were provided by collaborators in the United States, Italy and Spain. The material from the prospective study consisted of cDNA or gDNA derived from T cells, B-cell-depleted T cells, or PBMCs. Deeply sampled blood TCRbeta repertoires from subjects exposed to, actively infected with, or recovered from COVID-19 were included in the dataset. The repertoires were made available in a free public database intended to serve as a resource for research on the immune response to SARS-CoV-2. The samples were drawn from the first 160 participants of the ongoing ImmuneRACE study and from some 1,300 subjects provided by 6 global collaborators. Nearly every sample came with metadata listing a de-identified subject ID, COVID-19 status, age in years and sex. Where available, HLA class I and class II types were obtained from metadata supplied by the sample provider rather than from assay-based typing.

The full study reports these points: How much clinical and demographic metadata was included differed by source and by participant, and the metadata was provided uncurated.

Collaborating institutions collected whole blood in K2EDTA tubes following their own protocols. For TCRbeta analysis, collaborator samples were shipped as frozen whole blood, as isolated PBMCs, or as DNA extracted from either sample type. TCRbeta CDR3 regions were amplified from genomic DNA by means of the immunoSEQ Assay, a bias-controlled multiplex PCR. The published analysis was carried out like this. The number of nucleated cells in each sample was estimated from the amplification of reference gene primers within the assay. To quantify the absolute abundance of each unique TCRbeta CDR3 rearrangement, sequence reads were collapsed and filtered. Productive Simpson clonality was computed per sample as the square root of Simpson's diversity index over productive rearrangements. TCRdb's version of the immuneACCESS table is confined to in-frame rearrangements and falls short of the full clone set. An unresolved V gene accounts for under half of the shortfall where checked; the remainder is of unknown origin. The V and J calls and the clone size are those of that table, but D and trimming were determined from the DNA. Counted in this sample were about 220,000 clones; approximately 79% of them appeared once. The top ten hold 4.5% to 5.5% of the sample.

Sequenced: peripheral blood. The receptor was isolated from a human donor in a cohort sampled during active COVID-19.

CDR3 protein: CSVIGLAGVGEQYF. DNA sequence: TGCAGCGTTATAGGACTAGCGGGAGTGGGCGAGCAGTACTTC. This receptor chain uses TRBV29-1 and TRBJ2-7, with TRBD2 identical over 13 junction bases. At the junction V is shortened by 5 bases and J by 6 bases; bases outside the gene matches: 7. The CDR3, cysteine through phenylalanine, is 14 amino acids long. The retained sequence is limited to the CDR3, 42 bases, with the frame set at the first base. CDR1 is given as SQVTM and CDR2 as ANQGSEA, both from the germline V gene.